This T cell receptor beta chain was identified during a study of early T cells in non-severe SARS-CoV-2 infection. Study-wide results and caveats: Database matching using VDJdb favored anti-spike CD8 responses, with private and CD4 specificities left missing.

V was shortened by 4 bases and J by 0 bases, with 14 bases between the two germline ends. The V gene's germline CDR1 is SEHNR and CDR2 FQNEAQ (reference sequence). The length of the CDR3 is 16 residues. This clonotype was recorded at least ten times. What it binds is unknown. Unique molecular identifiers were attached to individual cDNA molecules. Via MiXCR, TCRdb re-called the 5' RACE reads, giving one row per CDR3 protein. The data show under 70,000 distinct CDR3 sequences, approximately 6.1% seen once. This rearrangement joins TRBV7-9 to TRBJ2-3, with D perhaps matching TRBD2 (6 bases). This specimen consisted of whole blood, obtained at baseline. This TCR was sampled from an adult who was a healthcare worker with PCR-confirmed SARS-CoV-2 infection or an uninfected control (not recorded which). The CDR3 here is CASSSGTLASTDTQYF. The CDR3 bases are TGTGCCAGCAGCTCAGGGACTCTAGCTAGCACAGATACGCAGTATTTT.